This TCR beta chain was identified in a study of cytomegalovirus exposure and HLA in healthy donors. V lost 0 bases and J 6 bases, leaving 13 bases between the germline ends. There are 15 residues in the CDR3. Germline loops: CDR1 SGHNT, CDR2 YENEEA. 13 Jbeta primers and 60 Vbeta primers were used for the PCR. The table came from immunoSEQ multiplex PCR; TCRdb's copy has only in-frame clones and leaves some out. The data contain about 190,000 clones, 75% to 80% of them singletons. The TCR comes from a woman under 40 in good health and CMV-seropositive. V and J are TRBV11-3 and TRBJ2-3, with D possibly matching TRBD1 (6 bases). The sequenced material came from PBMCs. DNA for the CDR3: TGTGCCAGCAGCTTAGAGGGCAGGGGTTGGGATACGCAGTATTTT. This codes for CASSLEGRGWDTQYF.